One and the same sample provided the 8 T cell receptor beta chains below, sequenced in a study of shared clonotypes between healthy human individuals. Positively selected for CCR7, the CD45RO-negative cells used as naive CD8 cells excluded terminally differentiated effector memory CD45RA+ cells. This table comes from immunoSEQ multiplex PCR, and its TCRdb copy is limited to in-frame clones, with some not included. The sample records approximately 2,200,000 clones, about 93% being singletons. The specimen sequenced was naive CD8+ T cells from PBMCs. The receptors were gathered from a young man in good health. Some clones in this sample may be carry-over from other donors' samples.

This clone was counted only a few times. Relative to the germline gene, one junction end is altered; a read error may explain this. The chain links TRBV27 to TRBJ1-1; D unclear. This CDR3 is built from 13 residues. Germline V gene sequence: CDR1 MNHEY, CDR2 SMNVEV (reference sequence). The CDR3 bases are TGTGCCAGCAGTTTATTTAGGAACGCTGAAGCTTTCTTT. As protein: CASSLFRNAEAFF.

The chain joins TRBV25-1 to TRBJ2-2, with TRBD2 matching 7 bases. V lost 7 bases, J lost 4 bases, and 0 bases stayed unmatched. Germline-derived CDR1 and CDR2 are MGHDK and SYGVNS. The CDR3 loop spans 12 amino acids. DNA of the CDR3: TGTGCCAGCACGGGGGGCACCGGGGAGCTGTTTTTT. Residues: CASTGGTGELFF. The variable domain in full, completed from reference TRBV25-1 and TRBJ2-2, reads EADIYQTPRYLVIGTGKKITLECSQTMGHDKMYWYQQDPGMELHLIHYSYGVNSTEKGDLSSESTVSRIRTEHFPLTLESARPSHTSQYLCASTGGTGELFFGEGSRLTVL.

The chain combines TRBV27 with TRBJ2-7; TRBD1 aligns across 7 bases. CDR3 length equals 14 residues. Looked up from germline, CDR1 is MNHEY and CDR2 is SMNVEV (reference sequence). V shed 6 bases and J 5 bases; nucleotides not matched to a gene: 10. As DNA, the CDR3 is TGTGCCAGCAGAATCCGGGACAGAATCCACGAGCAGTACTTC. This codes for CASRIRDRIHEQYF.

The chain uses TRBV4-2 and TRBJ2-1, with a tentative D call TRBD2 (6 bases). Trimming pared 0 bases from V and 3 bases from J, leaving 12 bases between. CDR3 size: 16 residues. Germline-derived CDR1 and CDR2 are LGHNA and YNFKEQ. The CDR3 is CASSQDLDGSYNEQFF. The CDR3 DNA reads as TGTGCCAGCAGCCAAGATTTGGACGGGAGCTACAATGAGCAGTTCTTC.

CDR3 protein: CASSWGLASYEQYF. DNA for the CDR3: TGTGCCAGCAGTTGGGGACTAGCTTCCTACGAGCAGTACTTC. The V and J genes are TRBV28 and TRBJ2-7; 9 bases agree with TRBD2. The V and J ends lost 4 bases and 1 base, in that order; junction bases with no gene match: 2. The CDR3 sequence is 14 residues long. CDR1 MDHEN and CDR2 SYDVKM come from the germline V gene.

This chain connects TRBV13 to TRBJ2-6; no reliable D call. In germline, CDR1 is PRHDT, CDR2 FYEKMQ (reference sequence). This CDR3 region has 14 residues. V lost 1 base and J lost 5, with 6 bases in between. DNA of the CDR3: TGTGCCAGCAGCTTAGAACTACGGGCCAACGTCCTGACTTTC. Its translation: CASSLELRANVLTF. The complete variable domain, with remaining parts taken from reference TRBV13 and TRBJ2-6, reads AAGVIQSPRHLIKEKRETATLKCYPIPRHDTVYWYQQGPGQDPQFLISFYEKMQSDKGSIPDRFSAQQFSDYHSELNMSSLELGDSALYFCASSLELRANVLTFGAGSRLTVL.

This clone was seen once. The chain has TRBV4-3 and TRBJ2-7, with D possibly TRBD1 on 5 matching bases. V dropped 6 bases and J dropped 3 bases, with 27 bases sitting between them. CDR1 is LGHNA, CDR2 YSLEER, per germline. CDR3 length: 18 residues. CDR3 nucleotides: TGCGCCAGCAGTCCCACGTCAGCAATGGGGCCACTTAGCTACGAGCAGTACTTC. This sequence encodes CASSPTSAMGPLSYEQYF.

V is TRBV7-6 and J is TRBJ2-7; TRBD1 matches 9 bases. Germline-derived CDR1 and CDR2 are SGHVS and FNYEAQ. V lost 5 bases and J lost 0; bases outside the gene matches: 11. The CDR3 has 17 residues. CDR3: CASSHRQGGTLSYEQYF. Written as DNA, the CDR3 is TGTGCCAGCAGCCACCGACAGGGGGGAACCCTCTCCTACGAGCAGTACTTC.